The 21 T cell receptor beta chains below come from one sample, sequenced in a study of T cell repertoires in cytomegalovirus infection. TCRdb re-called the reads through MiXCR, storing one row per CDR3 protein. The repertoire holds approximately 100,000 distinct CDR3 sequences, with less than 25% as singletons. Sequences were obtained from CD8+ T cells from PBMCs. These receptors came from a human donor in good health (CMV status not recorded). Some clones in this sample may be carry-over from other donors' samples.

The chain combines TRBV28 with TRBJ2-5; 10 positions agree with TRBD1. Trimming at V came to 6 bases and at J to 4 bases, leaving 5 bases not matched to a gene. This CDR3 spans 14 amino acids. Germline CDR1 and CDR2: MDHEN and SYDVKM. The CDR3 protein is CASSGQGGLETQYF. CDR3 coding DNA: TGTGCCAGCAGCGGACAGGGGGGTCTAGAGACCCAGTACTTC.

V gene TRBV6-4 combines with J gene TRBJ2-5, with 13 bases identical to TRBD2. CDR3 length equals 15 residues. J lost 6 bases, V lost 5 bases, and 6 bases had no gene match. Germline values: CDR1 MRHNA, CDR2 SNTAGT. The CDR3 DNA follows: TGTGCCAGCAGTCAGACTAGCGGGGGGTTACAGACCCAGTACTTC. Protein product: CASSQTSGGLQTQYF.

This rearrangement joins TRBV11-2 to TRBJ2-1; no definite D call. Germline V gives CDR1 SGHAT, CDR2 FQNNGV. Trimming shortened V by 5 bases and J by 5 bases, and 7 bases separated the two germline ends. The CDR3 totals 12 residues. The CDR3 loop is CASSANNNEQFF. CDR3 DNA sequence: TGTGCCAGCAGCGCCAACAACAATGAGCAGTTCTTC. Together with reference TRBV11-2 and TRBJ2-1, the CDR3 gives the full variable domain: EAGVAQSPRYKIIEKRQSVAFWCNPISGHATLYWYQQILGQGPKLLIQFQNNGVVDDSQLPKDRFSAERLKGVDSTLKIQPAKLEDSAVYLCASSANNNEQFFGPGTRLTVL.

The V and J genes are TRBV28 and TRBJ2-3, with 9 bases lining up with TRBD2. CDR1 is MDHEN and CDR2 is SYDVKM in the germline V gene. The CDR3 runs to 15 residues. The V and J ends lost 3 bases and 1 base, in that order; junction bases with no gene match: 2. DNA for the CDR3: TGTGCCAGCAGTTTGAGCGGGGGGCGCACAGATACGCAGTATTTT. Encoded protein: CASSLSGGRTDTQYF.

The chain employs TRBV6-6 and TRBJ2-3; D not resolved. V lost 6 bases and J 4 bases, leaving 8 bases between the germline ends. The CDR3 has 12 amino acids. Germline V gene data show CDR1 as MNHNY and CDR2 as SVGAGI (reference sequence). This CDR3 is CASRLGPDTQYF. In DNA, the CDR3 is TGTGCCAGCAGATTAGGGCCAGATACGCAGTATTTT.

The chain links TRBV7-9 to TRBJ1-5; D is possibly TRBD1 (6 bases). The CDR3 has 15 amino acids. Germline V gives CDR1 SEHNR, CDR2 FQNEAQ (reference sequence). Trimming stripped 5 bases from V and 7 bases from J, with 18 bases between. CDR3 sequence reads: CASSGGAGVGQPQHF. The DNA for the CDR3 is TGTGCCAGCAGCGGGGGGGCCGGGGTTGGGCAGCCCCAGCATTTT.

This clonotype has just a few counts. This sequence joins TRBV4-3 and TRBJ1-2, with 10 bases aligning to TRBD1. Germline trimming cut 4 bases from V and 5 bases from J; bases unmatched to any gene: 10. From germline, CDR1 is LGHNA and CDR2 YSLEER. The CDR3 is 16 residues long. The CDR3 DNA sequence: TGCGCCAGCAGCCGGAAGGAGAGACAGGGGGCATATGGCTACACCTTC. It is translated as CASSRKERQGAYGYTF.

This clonotype has a handful of counts. This chain connects TRBV7-2 to TRBJ2-7; 7 bases line up with TRBD1. The germline V gene encodes CDR1 SGHTA and CDR2 FQGNSA. The CDR3 totals 14 residues. V was clipped by 5 bases and J by 4 bases; unmatched bases: 8. CDR3 amino acids: CASSLRDSKYEQYF. The CDR3 DNA reads as TGTGCCAGCAGCCTCCGGGACAGCAAGTACGAGCAGTACTTC.

CDR3 nucleotides: TGTGCCACCGCGGGGACAGGGGGCGACGTAGGGCAGTACTTC. Amino acids: CATAGTGGDVGQYF. V gene TRBV24-1 combines with J gene TRBJ2-7; 12 bases map to TRBD1. The V segment lost 9 bases and the J segment 9 bases; nucleotides outside the gene matches: 11. The CDR3 runs 14 residues. Germline values: CDR1 KGHDR, CDR2 SFDVKD.

V usage is TRBV9 and J usage is TRBJ1-2, with D uncertain. Trimming removed 4 bases from V and 10 bases from J, with 17 bases in between. The CDR3 contains 13 residues. Germline CDR1 reads SGDLS; CDR2 reads YYNGEE. The DNA for the CDR3 is TGTGCCAGCAGCCCCTCGGGCGGTTTCGACTACACCTTC. Amino acids: CASSPSGGFDYTF.

The chain couples TRBV20-1 to TRBJ2-3; no firm D call. The CDR3 length is 14 residues. The V end was cut by 5 bases, the J end by 0 bases, with 12 bases between. Germline V lookup: CDR1 DFQATT, CDR2 SNEGSKA (reference sequence). The CDR3, as DNA: TGCAGTGCTGCCCCCTCGTCTAGCACAGATACGCAGTATTTT. It translates to CSAAPSSSTDTQYF.

The chain carries TRBV11-2 and TRBJ1-2, with TRBD1 identical over 10 bases. The CDR3 consists of 15 residues. Germline values: CDR1 SGHAT, CDR2 FQNNGV. J lost 5 bases, V lost 4 bases, and 7 bases had no gene match. CDR3 sequence: CASSSPGQGTYGYTF. The CDR3 nucleotides are TGTGCCAGCAGCTCACCGGGACAGGGGACGTATGGCTACACCTTC.

This clonotype was recorded a few times. This chain uses TRBV11-2 with TRBJ2-7, with 10 bases matching TRBD1. The ends lost 2 bases at V and 3 bases at J; junction bases unmatched: 4. Germline V gene data show CDR1 as SGHAT and CDR2 as FQNNGV. This CDR3 spans 15 amino acids. CDR3 loop: CASSLMTGGYYEQYF. CDR3 nucleotide sequence: TGTGCCAGCAGCTTAATGACAGGGGGCTACTACGAGCAGTACTTC.

This rearrangement joins TRBV29-1 to TRBJ2-1, with TRBD2 matching over 8 bases. This CDR3 is 12 amino acids long. Germline V gene lookup returns CDR1 SQVTM and CDR2 ANQGSEA. With 7 bases clipped from V and 13 bases from J, the junction kept 12 bases outside the gene matches. The CDR3 protein is CSDTDGGERQFF. The CDR3 nucleotides read TGCAGCGACACCGACGGGGGGGAACGTCAGTTCTTC.

This clonotype was recorded many times. This rearrangement joins TRBV7-2 to TRBJ2-1, with 7 bases matching TRBD2. The CDR3 runs 18 residues. Germline CDR1 and CDR2: SGHTA and FQGNSA. The V and J ends lost 2 bases and 7 bases, in that order; junction bases with no gene match: 17. The CDR3 is CASSLRRGDPSSRNEQFF. CDR3 coding DNA: TGTGCCAGCAGCTTACGCCGGGGGGACCCATCCTCGCGAAATGAGCAGTTCTTC.

At least ten counts were recorded for this clonotype. The chain couples TRBV28 to TRBJ1-5; TRBD1 matches 8 bases. The CDR3 consists of 16 residues. Germline CDR1 is MDHEN and CDR2 is SYDVKM. V shed 5 bases, J shed 1 base, and the junction held 7 bases outside the gene matches. CDR3 DNA: TGTGCCAGCAGTCTCCGACAGGGGATAAGCAATCAGCCCCAGCATTTT. Protein sequence: CASSLRQGISNQPQHF.

This clonotype has ten or more counts. This rearrangement joins TRBV27 to TRBJ1-2, with D hard to call. Trimming shortened V by 10 bases and J by 2 bases, and 14 bases separated the two germline ends. Germline CDR1 is MNHEY and CDR2 is SMNVEV (reference sequence). The CDR3 loop spans 13 amino acids. The CDR3 bases are TGTGCCATCCCACCCCAGAGGAACTATGGCTACACCTTC. Its translation: CAIPPQRNYGYTF.

This clonotype was seen more than once but under ten times. The rearrangement joins TRBV20-1 to TRBJ2-7; TRBD1 agrees at 9 bases. J was trimmed by 2 bases and V by 6 bases; bases with no gene match: 8. This CDR3 is 14 amino acids long. Germline V gene data show CDR1 as DFQATT and CDR2 as SNEGSKA (reference sequence). In DNA form, the CDR3 reads TGCAGTGCCAGAAAGGACAGGGGAGCCTACGAGCAGTACTTC. It codes for CSARKDRGAYEQYF.

This clonotype was counted many times. The chain employs TRBV7-2 and TRBJ2-1; 10 bases are a match to TRBD2. Trimming cost V 5 bases and J 3 bases; bases outside gene matches: 7. The CDR3 has 16 amino acids. Looked up from germline, CDR1 is SGHTA and CDR2 is FQGNSA. In DNA form, the CDR3 reads TGTGCCAGCAGCGCCCCGGGACTAGCGTTCTACAATGAGCAGTTCTTC. This gives the protein CASSAPGLAFYNEQFF.

This clonotype was observed at least ten times. J is TRBJ1-5 and V is TRBV12-3 or TRBV12-4; the D gene is possibly TRBD1 (5 bases). Trimming took off 7 bases at V and 1 base at J, with 8 bases between the two ends. CDR3 length equals 13 residues. Here the CDR3 DNA reads TGTGCCAGCACAGGGAACAGCAATCAGCCCCAGCATTTT. Translating it yields CASTGNSNQPQHF.

The chain recombines TRBV6-2 or TRBV6-3 with TRBJ2-7; D gene unclear. Germline V lookup: CDR1 MNHEY, CDR2 SVGEGT. CDR3 size: 15 residues. V lost 2 bases and J 2 bases, leaving 13 bases between the germline ends. The CDR3 nucleotides are TGTGCCAGCAGTTACCTGGGGAAATCTCCCTACGAGCAGTACTTC. Its protein is CASSYLGKSPYEQYF.